This entry lists 14 T cell receptor beta chains sequenced from one sample in a study of blood T cells in healthy people across ages. Alongside a J-beta primer mix, a sample-barcoded 5' primer served in a second PCR lasting about 7 to 12 cycles. TCRdb re-called the 5' RACE reads with MiXCR, one entry per CDR3 protein. The data show around 2 million distinct CDR3 sequences, 35% to 50% seen once. Sequencing used blood. These receptor sequences come from a human donor in good health.

In the case of this clonotype: The junction and the germline gene differ at one end; a read error may be behind it. The chain combines TRBV3-1 with TRBJ1-2, with D possibly being TRBD1 (5 bases). This CDR3 spans 13 amino acids. The germline V gene has CDR1 LGHDT and CDR2 YNNKEL (reference sequence). This CDR3 reads CASSQVQGGGYTF. In DNA form, the CDR3 reads TGCGCCAGCAGCCAAGTGCAGGGTGGTGGCTACACCTTC. The variable domain in full, with the rest retrieved from reference TRBV3-1 and TRBJ1-2, is DTAVSQTPKYLVTQMGNDKSIKCEQNLGHDTMYWYKQDSKKFLKIMFSYNNKELIINETVPNRFSPKSPDKAHLNLHINSLELGDSAVYFCASSQVQGGGYTFGSGTRLTVV.

This clonotype was counted between two and nine times. The chain recombines TRBV29-1 with TRBJ1-5, with D maybe TRBD1 (6 bases). Germline V gene data show CDR1 as SQVTM and CDR2 as ANQGSEA. V dropped 3 bases and J dropped 1 base, with 22 bases sitting between them. This CDR3 spans 18 amino acids. DNA of the CDR3: TGCAGCGTTGATTTGGTGTCGTATACCCAGGGGAGCAATCAGCCCCAGCATTTT. Protein sequence: CSVDLVSYTQGSNQPQHF.

The chain is built from TRBV20-1 and TRBJ2-7; D gene ambiguous. CDR3 length equals 13 residues. CDR1 is DFQATT and CDR2 is SNEGSKA in the germline V gene (reference sequence). Trimming took off 8 bases at V and 6 bases at J, with 20 bases between the two ends. CDR3 nucleotides: TGCAGTCCGACGGAATGGGGTAGGGTCGAGCAGTACTTC. This sequence encodes CSPTEWGRVEQYF.

The chain couples TRBV29-1 to TRBJ1-2; D is ambiguous. Trimming left V 4 bases short and J 5 bases short, with 14 bases between. Germline assignment: CDR1 SQVTM and CDR2 ANQGSEA. This CDR3 has 13 amino acids. The CDR3 sequence: CSVVGTSFYGYTF. The CDR3 coding sequence is TGCAGCGTTGTTGGTACATCTTTTTATGGCTACACCTTC.

The chain uses TRBV10-3 and TRBJ2-5; TRBD1 matches at 7 bases. The last part of the DNA fits TRBJ2-7 better; the J call may be wrong. Germline values: CDR1 ENHRY, CDR2 SYGVKD. The CDR3 sequence is 14 residues long. CDR3 region: CAISPSRDSYEQYF. CDR3 DNA: TGTGCCATCAGTCCTTCTCGGGACAGCTACGAGCAGTACTTC.

In this sample, this clonotype turned up a few times. J is TRBJ2-1 and V is TRBV2, with 9 bases identical to TRBD1. The CDR3 extends over 13 amino acids. Germline V gives CDR1 SNHLY, CDR2 FYNNEI. The trim removed 6 bases at V and 6 bases at J, leaving 3 bases unmatched. CDR3 bases: TGTGCCAGCAGGTCGACAGGGGGCAATGAGCAGTTCTTC. This sequence encodes CASRSTGGNEQFF.

This clonotype was found a few times. This chain links TRBV5-1 with TRBJ2-1, with 7 positions matching TRBD1. V trimming: 1 base; J trimming: 8 bases; junction bases outside the gene matches: 6. CDR3 length: 14 residues. Germline CDR1 reads SGHRS; CDR2 reads YFSETQ. CDR3 nucleotides: TGCGCCAGCAGCTTGACTACAGGGGCAGATGAGCAGTTCTTC. Protein product: CASSLTTGADEQFF.

V gene TRBV29-1 combines with J gene TRBJ1-5; D remains ambiguous. V shed 4 bases and J shed 5 bases, with 15 bases lying between them. The CDR3 is made up of 14 amino acids. The germline V gene has CDR1 SQVTM and CDR2 ANQGSEA. Written as DNA, the CDR3 is TGCAGCGTTGGACTTGTGGGTGGAGATCAGCCCCAGCATTTT. Amino acid sequence: CSVGLVGGDQPQHF.

To note about this clonotype: A junction end diverges from the germline sequence, so it may reflect a read error. The chain is built from TRBV4-2 and TRBJ1-2, with TRBD1 matching 9 bases. CDR1 and CDR2 from the germline V gene are LGHNA and YNFKEQ. The CDR3 is made up of 18 amino acids. CDR3 nucleotides: TGTGCCAGCAGCCAAGAAACTCGTTCGGACAGGGGCAACTATGGCTACACTTTC. It encodes CASSQETRSDRGNYGYTF.

This clonotype appeared a few times. This chain links TRBV5-1 with TRBJ1-4, with D possibly matching TRBD1 (6 bases). Germline V gene lookup returns CDR1 SGHRS and CDR2 YFSETQ. Trimming left V 4 bases short and J 5 bases short, with 21 bases between. The length of the CDR3 is 17 residues. The CDR3 DNA follows: TGCGCCAGCAGCCCCACGATGGGCGGGGGCGGGAATGAAAAACTGTTTTTT. Translated: CASSPTMGGGGNEKLFF. Drawing the rest from reference TRBV5-1 and TRBJ1-4, the complete variable domain is KAGVTQTPRYLIKTRGQQVTLSCSPISGHRSVSWYQQTPGQGLQFLFEYFSETQRNKGNFPGRFSGRQFSNSRSEMNVSTLELGDSALYLCASSPTMGGGGNEKLFFGSGTQLSVL.

This clonotype was observed a handful of times. CDR3 DNA: TGTGCCAGCAGTCGTCCCGGGACAGGAAACAATGAGCAGTTCTTC. This sequence encodes CASSRPGTGNNEQFF. The gene calls are TRBV28 and TRBJ2-1; the match to TRBD1 covers 8 bases. With V trimmed by 5 bases and J by 5 bases, 8 bases remained unmatched. This CDR3 contains 15 residues. Germline V gives CDR1 MDHEN, CDR2 SYDVKM.

This clonotype showed up just once. The rearrangement uses TRBV12-3 or TRBV12-4 and TRBJ2-1; no reliable D call. This CDR3 has 13 residues. The V and J ends lost 2 bases and 13 bases respectively, with 15 bases between them. The CDR3: CASSLWLGETQFF. The CDR3 DNA reads as TGTGCCAGCAGTTTATGGCTAGGAGAGACCCAGTTCTTC.

The chain combines TRBV12-3 or TRBV12-4 with TRBJ1-2; 10 bases agree with TRBD1. V trimming: 5 bases; J trimming: 8 bases; junction bases outside the gene matches: 11. CDR3 size: 15 residues. The DNA for the CDR3 is TGTGCCAGCAGTGCGACAGGGGGCGTTCTAGGCGGCTACACCTTC. It is translated as CASSATGGVLGGYTF.

The CDR3 spells CASSPHRGRDGYTF. The CDR3, as DNA: TGTGCCAGCAGCCCACACAGGGGGCGCGATGGCTACACCTTC. The V and J genes are TRBV7-3 and TRBJ1-2, with 9 bases that match TRBD1. V dropped 5 bases and J dropped 6; count of bases not matched to a gene: 7. Germline values: CDR1 SGHTA, CDR2 FQGTGA. CDR3 length equals 14 residues.